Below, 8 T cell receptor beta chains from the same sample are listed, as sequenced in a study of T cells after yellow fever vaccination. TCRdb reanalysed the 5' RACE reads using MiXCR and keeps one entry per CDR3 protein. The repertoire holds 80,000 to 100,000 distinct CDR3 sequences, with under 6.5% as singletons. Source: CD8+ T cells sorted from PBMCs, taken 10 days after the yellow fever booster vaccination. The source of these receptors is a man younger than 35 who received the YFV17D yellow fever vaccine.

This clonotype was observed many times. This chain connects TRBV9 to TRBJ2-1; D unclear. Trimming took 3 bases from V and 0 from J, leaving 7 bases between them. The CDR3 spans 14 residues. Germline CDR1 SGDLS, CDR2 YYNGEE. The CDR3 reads CASSEGISYNEQFF. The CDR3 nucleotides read TGTGCCAGCAGCGAGGGCATCTCCTACAATGAGCAGTTCTTC.

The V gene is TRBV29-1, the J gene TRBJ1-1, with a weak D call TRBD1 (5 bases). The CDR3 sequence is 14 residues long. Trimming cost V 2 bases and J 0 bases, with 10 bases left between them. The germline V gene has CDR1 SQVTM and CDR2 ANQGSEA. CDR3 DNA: TGCAGCGTTGAAAGAGGGACCATGAACACTGAAGCTTTCTTT. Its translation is CSVERGTMNTEAFF.

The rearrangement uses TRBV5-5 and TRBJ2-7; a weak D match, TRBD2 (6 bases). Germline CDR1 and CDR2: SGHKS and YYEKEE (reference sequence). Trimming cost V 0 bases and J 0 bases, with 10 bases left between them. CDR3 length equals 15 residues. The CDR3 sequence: CASSLGGGSSYEQYF. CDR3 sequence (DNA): TGTGCCAGCAGCTTGGGTGGAGGGAGCTCCTACGAGCAGTACTTC.

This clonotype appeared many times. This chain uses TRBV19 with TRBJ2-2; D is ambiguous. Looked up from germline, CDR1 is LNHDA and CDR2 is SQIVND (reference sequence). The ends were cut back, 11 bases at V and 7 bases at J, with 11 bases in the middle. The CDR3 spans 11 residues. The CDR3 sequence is CAGGIVGELFF. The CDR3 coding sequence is TGTGCCGGTGGGATCGTCGGGGAGCTGTTTTTT.

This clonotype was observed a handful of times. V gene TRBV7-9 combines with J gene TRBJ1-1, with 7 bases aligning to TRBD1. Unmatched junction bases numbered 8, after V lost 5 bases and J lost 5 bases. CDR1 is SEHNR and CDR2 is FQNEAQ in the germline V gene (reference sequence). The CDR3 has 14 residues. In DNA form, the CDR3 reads TGTGCCAGCAGCCTAGGGGGCATGGGTACTGAAGCTTTCTTT. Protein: CASSLGGMGTEAFF. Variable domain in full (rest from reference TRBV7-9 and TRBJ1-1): DTGVSQNPRHKITKRGQNVTFRCDPISEHNRLYWYRQTLGQGPEFLTYFQNEAQLEKSRLLSDRFSAERPKGSFSTLEIQRTEQGDSAMYLCASSLGGMGTEAFFGQGTRLTVV.

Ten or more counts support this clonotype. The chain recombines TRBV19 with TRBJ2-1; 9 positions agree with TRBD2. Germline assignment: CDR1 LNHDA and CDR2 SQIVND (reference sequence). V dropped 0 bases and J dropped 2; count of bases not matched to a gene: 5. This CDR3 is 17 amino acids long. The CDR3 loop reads CASSIDLERGAYNEQFF. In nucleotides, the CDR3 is TGTGCCAGTAGTATAGATTTGGAGCGGGGGGCCTACAATGAGCAGTTCTTC.

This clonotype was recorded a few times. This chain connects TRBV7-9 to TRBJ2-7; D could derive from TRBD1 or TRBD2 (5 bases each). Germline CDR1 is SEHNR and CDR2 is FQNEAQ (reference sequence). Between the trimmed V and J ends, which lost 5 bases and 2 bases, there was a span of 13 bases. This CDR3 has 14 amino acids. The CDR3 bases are TGTGCCAGCAGCCTCCTCCAGGGAGCCTACGAGCAGTACGTC. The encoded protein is CASSLLQGAYEQYV.

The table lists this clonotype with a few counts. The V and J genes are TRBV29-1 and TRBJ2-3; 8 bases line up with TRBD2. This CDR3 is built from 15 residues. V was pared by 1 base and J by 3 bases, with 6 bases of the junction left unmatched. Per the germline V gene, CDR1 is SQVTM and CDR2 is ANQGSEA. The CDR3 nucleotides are TGCAGCGTTGAAGGGGGACTAGTGGAGACAGATACGCAGTATTTT. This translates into CSVEGGLVETDTQYF.